In this sample, the clone carrying this T cell receptor beta chain turned up many times. Its antigen is as yet unknown. The sample is drawn from a study of T cells in Graves' hyperthyroidism and ophthalmopathy. Study-wide results and caveats: Ophthalmopathy, which appeared later, was predicted by the model a median about 6 months before onset.

This CDR3 is built from 14 residues. CDR1 is SQVTM and CDR2 is ANQGSEA in the germline V gene. Trimming took off 7 bases at V and 3 bases at J, with 13 bases between the two ends. Uncontrolled infection, other autoimmune disease, pregnancy or lactation excluded patients. TCR beta CDR3 region amplification was performed from RNA transcripts. Primed by the HTBI set, a first-round RT-PCR was run on the TCR CDR3. TCRdb recomputed calls from the multiplex PCR reads with MiXCR, one row per CDR3 protein. The sample has 500,000 to 800,000 distinct CDR3 sequences; just under 45% are singletons. The clonotype was recovered from an adult man with Graves' disease, either hyperthyroidism or ophthalmopathy (not recorded which). This chain joins TRBV29-1 and TRBJ2-6, with D possibly called TRBD1 or TRBD2 (5 bases each). The material sequenced was peripheral blood or thyroid tissue (not recorded which). This CDR3 is CSAYGGYGANVLTF. CDR3 DNA sequence: TGCAGCGCCTATGGGGGTTATGGGGCCAACGTCCTGACTTTC.